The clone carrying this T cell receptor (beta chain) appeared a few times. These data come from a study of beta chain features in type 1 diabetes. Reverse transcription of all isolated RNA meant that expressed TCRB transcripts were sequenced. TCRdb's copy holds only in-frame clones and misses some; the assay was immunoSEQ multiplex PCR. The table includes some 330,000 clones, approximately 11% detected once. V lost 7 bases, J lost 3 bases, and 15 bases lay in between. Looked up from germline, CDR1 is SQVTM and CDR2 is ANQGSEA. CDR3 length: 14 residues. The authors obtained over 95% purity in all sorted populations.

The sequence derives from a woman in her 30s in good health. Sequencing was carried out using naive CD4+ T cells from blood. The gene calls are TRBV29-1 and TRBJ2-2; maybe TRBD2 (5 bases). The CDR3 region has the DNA TGCAGCGGCATACTAGGACTTGACACCGGGGAGCTGTTTTTT. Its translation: CSGILGLDTGELFF.